This T cell receptor (beta chain) was identified during a study of cytomegalovirus exposure and HLA in healthy donors. Study-wide background: Unique TCRs from HLA-typed donors, approximately 80 million of them, were held in an early data release. Study-wide findings and caveats: Most TCR sequences showed up rarely, but some public TCRs showed up in many donors. A later analysis showed HLA-associated TCR beta chains outstripping equally common others in clonal expansion.

PCR primers comprised 60 Vbeta and 13 Jbeta primers. The assay was immunoSEQ multiplex PCR, and TCRdb's table has in-frame clones only and misses some. The table records 250,000 to 300,000 clones, over 90% of them present only once. V lost 4 bases and J lost 3, with 13 bases in between. The germline gives CDR1 LGHNA, CDR2 YNFKEQ. CDR3 size: 14 residues. As to this clone: Its antigen is not known.

The clonotype comes from a girl aged 2 to 9 in good health and CMV-seronegative. The chain combines TRBV4-2 with TRBJ2-7; no reliable D call. Sequenced material: PBMCs. CDR3 sequence reads: CASSPSESFYEQYF. The CDR3 region has the DNA TGTGCCAGCAGCCCATCCGAGAGCTTCTACGAGCAGTACTTC.